This entry lists 23 T cell receptor beta chains sequenced from one sample in a study of early T cells in non-severe SARS-CoV-2 infection. TCRdb processed the 5' RACE reads anew with MiXCR; each CDR3 protein has one entry. Of approximately 56,000 distinct CDR3 sequences in the sample, approximately 10% were seen once. The sequenced sample was whole blood. The receptors originated from an adult who was a healthcare worker with PCR-confirmed SARS-CoV-2 infection or an uninfected control (not recorded which).

V gene TRBV7-2 combines with J gene TRBJ2-3, with 11 bases lining up with TRBD2. Germline lookup yields CDR1 SGHTA and CDR2 FQGNSA. Trimming cost V 2 bases and J 3 bases; bases outside gene matches: 7. CDR3 size: 17 residues. As DNA, the CDR3 is TGTGCCAGCAGCTTACCTAGCGGGGGGATGAGGACAGATACGCAGTATTTT. Its protein product is CASSLPSGGMRTDTQYF.

The gene calls are TRBV20-1 and TRBJ2-1; 12 bases fit TRBD1. The CDR3 has 14 residues. V dropped 3 bases and J dropped 8; count of bases not matched to a gene: 5. Per germline, CDR1 DFQATT and CDR2 SNEGSKA (reference sequence). CDR3 residues: CSARVGTGGHEQFF. CDR3 nucleotide sequence: TGCAGTGCTAGGGTTGGGACAGGGGGCCATGAGCAGTTCTTC.

V is TRBV29-1 and J is TRBJ2-7, with 7 bases lining up with TRBD2. The CDR3 covers 14 residues. Trimming at V came to 4 bases and at J to 4 bases, leaving 10 bases not matched to a gene. The germline gives CDR1 SQVTM, CDR2 ANQGSEA. CDR3 DNA sequence: TGCAGCGTTGGGGAGGGCCCGGGTAGGTACGAGCAGTACTTC. Its protein product is CSVGEGPGRYEQYF.

This clonotype was counted a few times. CDR3 protein: CASSLAASGSLSPGELFF. In DNA form, the CDR3 reads TGTGCCAGCAGCTTAGCTGCTAGCGGTTCCCTATCTCCCGGGGAGCTGTTTTTT. The V gene is TRBV7-6, the J gene TRBJ2-2, with 7 bases identical to TRBD2. This CDR3 contains 18 residues. Germline V gene sequence: CDR1 SGHVS, CDR2 FNYEAQ. The V and J ends lost 0 bases and 6 bases, in that order; junction bases with no gene match: 13.

This clonotype was seen more than once but under ten times. The CDR3 sequence: CASSELRDEVEQFF. The CDR3 DNA is TGTGCCAGCAGTGAGCTCAGGGATGAGGTTGAGCAGTTCTTC. The rearrangement uses TRBV6-1 and TRBJ2-1; D may be TRBD1 (5 bases). CDR1 is MNHNS and CDR2 is SASEGT in the germline V gene. This CDR3 contains 14 residues. With 3 bases removed from V and 9 bases from J, the gap between germline ends came to 15 bases.

The chain couples TRBV27 to TRBJ2-2; 7 nucleotides align to TRBD1. The CDR3 is made up of 14 amino acids. After removal of 4 bases from V and 6 bases from J, the junction contained 5 bases not matched to a gene. CDR1 is MNHEY, CDR2 SMNVEV, per germline (reference sequence). The CDR3 bases are TGTGCCAGCAGTTCAGACAGGGTGGCCGGGGAGCTGTTTTTT. This encodes CASSSDRVAGELFF.

The table lists this clonotype with many counts. The chain joins TRBV20-1 to TRBJ2-7, with unresolved D. This CDR3 contains 14 residues. V shed 0 bases and J shed 2 bases, with 11 bases lying between them. Germline V gene sequence: CDR1 DFQATT, CDR2 SNEGSKA (reference sequence). The CDR3: CSARDGYFTYEQYF. The DNA for the CDR3 is TGCAGTGCTAGAGATGGGTACTTTACCTACGAGCAGTACTTC.

There are many counts of this clonotype. This chain connects TRBV12-3 or TRBV12-4 to TRBJ1-6; 9 nucleotides agree with TRBD1. The CDR3 consists of 15 residues. V gave up 7 bases and J gave up 6 bases; unmatched junction bases: 7. The CDR3 DNA reads TGTGCCAGCACCGACCCGACAGGGGGTAATTCACCCCTCCACTTT. Its protein product is CASTDPTGGNSPLHF.

In its sample, this clonotype was seen a few times. The V gene is TRBV5-6, the J gene TRBJ2-5; 9 positions match TRBD1. Trimming cost V 4 bases and J 7 bases; bases outside gene matches: 14. This CDR3 is built from 16 residues. Germline loops: CDR1 SGHDT, CDR2 YYEEEE. As DNA, the CDR3 is TGTGCCAGCAGCCTACCCGGGACAGGGTTATTTGGGACCCAGTACTTC. It specifies CASSLPGTGLFGTQYF. The entire variable domain, with the rest obtained from reference TRBV5-6 and TRBJ2-5, is as follows: DAGVTQSPTHLIKTRGQQVTLRCSPKSGHDTVSWYQQALGQGPQFIFQYYEEEERQRGNFPDRFSGHQFPNYSSELNVNALLLGDSALYLCASSLPGTGLFGTQYFGPGTRLLVL.

The chain recombines TRBV6-1 with TRBJ2-3; D remains unclear. The CDR3 runs to 15 residues. Trimming left V 8 bases short and J 0 bases short, with 15 bases between. Per the germline V gene, CDR1 is MNHNS and CDR2 is SASEGT. CDR3 DNA: TGTGCCAGCGAAAGGCATTACCAGAGCACAGATACGCAGTATTTT. Translating gives CASERHYQSTDTQYF.

V is TRBV11-2 and J is TRBJ2-1, with D hard to call. The CDR3 extends over 13 amino acids. V was clipped by 1 base and J by 4 bases, with 5 bases between them. Germline V gene data show CDR1 as SGHAT and CDR2 as FQNNGV. In DNA form, the CDR3 reads TGTGCCAGCAGCTTAGGACTGTACAATGAGCAGTTCTTC. It specifies CASSLGLYNEQFF. The whole variable domain, remainder taken from reference TRBV11-2 and TRBJ2-1, is EAGVAQSPRYKIIEKRQSVAFWCNPISGHATLYWYQQILGQGPKLLIQFQNNGVVDDSQLPKDRFSAERLKGVDSTLKIQPAKLEDSAVYLCASSLGLYNEQFFGPGTRLTVL.

This clonotype was counted many times. This chain joins TRBV27 and TRBJ1-4; D unresolved. V lost 3 bases and J 7 bases, leaving 9 bases between the germline ends. CDR1 MNHEY and CDR2 SMNVEV come from the germline V gene (reference sequence). This CDR3 spans 13 amino acids. CDR3 protein: CASSFSGFEKLFF. The CDR3 coding sequence is TGTGCCAGCAGTTTTTCTGGGTTTGAAAAACTGTTTTTT.

This clonotype showed up many times. The chain employs TRBV6-1 and TRBJ1-5; 11 nucleotides line up with TRBD1. The CDR3 runs to 16 residues. CDR1 and CDR2 (germline): MNHNS, SASEGT. V lost 5 bases to trimming and J lost 7 bases; unmatched junction nucleotides: 10. Written as DNA, the CDR3 is TGTGCCAGCAGTCTTCACGGACAGGGGGCGGACCAGCCCCAGCATTTT. Its protein is CASSLHGQGADQPQHF.

This clonotype was seen ten or more times. This sequence joins TRBV5-5 and TRBJ1-1, with D uncertain. V dropped 3 bases and J dropped 1 base, with 7 bases sitting between them. The CDR3 extends over 13 amino acids. Looked up from germline, CDR1 is SGHKS and CDR2 is YYEKEE (reference sequence). The CDR3 bases are TGTGCCAGCAGCTGGCAGGCGAACACTGAAGCTTTCTTT. This encodes CASSWQANTEAFF.

This clonotype was seen a handful of times. CDR3 coding DNA: TGTGCCAGCAGTTACTACGCGAGGACTATTCTCTACGAGCAGTACTTC. Amino acid sequence: CASSYYARTILYEQYF. The chain has TRBV6-5 and TRBJ2-7, with D perhaps matching TRBD2 (6 bases). The CDR3 has 16 residues. The germline V and J ends were trimmed by 1 base and 3 bases, with 16 bases remaining between them. The germline V gene has CDR1 MNHEY and CDR2 SVGAGI.

The table lists this clonotype with many counts. CDR3 coding DNA: TGTGCCAGCAGCCGCCGGGCCGCGAAACTGAACACTGAAGCTTTCTTT. Its translation: CASSRRAAKLNTEAFF. V and J are TRBV3-1 and TRBJ1-1; the D is unclear. The V end was cut by 4 bases, the J end by 0 bases, with 15 bases between. This CDR3 has 16 residues. CDR1 is LGHDT and CDR2 is YNNKEL in the germline V gene (reference sequence). The full variable domain, with the rest looked up from reference TRBV3-1 and TRBJ1-1, is DTAVSQTPKYLVTQMGNDKSIKCEQNLGHDTMYWYKQDSKKFLKIMFSYNNKELIINETVPNRFSPKSPDKAHLNLHINSLELGDSAVYFCASSRRAAKLNTEAFFGQGTRLTVV.

This clonotype was seen ten or more times. The CDR3, as DNA: TGTGCCAGCAGTGAATTCGGGGGCAGCCAAGAGACCCAGTACTTC. Its protein is CASSEFGGSQETQYF. The chain couples TRBV25-1 to TRBJ2-5; D is tentatively TRBD1 or TRBD2 (6 bases each). The CDR3 is made up of 15 amino acids. Trimming removed 1 base at V and 1 base at J, with 10 bases between. Germline V lookup: CDR1 MGHDK, CDR2 SYGVNS.

The genes are TRBV4-3 and TRBJ1-4; a possible D gene is TRBD1 (5 bases). CDR1 and CDR2 (germline): LGHNA, YSLEER. The CDR3 is 17 amino acids. V was shortened by 4 bases and J by 5 bases, with 20 bases between the two germline ends. The CDR3 region has the DNA TGCGCCAGCAGCCCAAGCGCGCCCCGGGGGTGGAATGAAAAACTGTTTTTT. Amino acids: CASSPSAPRGWNEKLFF.

This clonotype has ten or more counts. The V gene is TRBV20-1, the J gene TRBJ1-2; D call uncertain. The CDR3 spans 12 residues. The germline CDR1 and CDR2 sequences are DFQATT and SNEGSKA (reference sequence). V was trimmed by 0 bases and J by 7 bases, leaving 9 bases between them. The CDR3 bases are TGCAGTGCTAGAGAGGGAGTGAGTGGCTACACCTTC. This gives the protein CSAREGVSGYTF.

As for this clonotype: This may come from a read error, since a much larger clone is one base off. CDR3 coding DNA: TGCAGTGCTATGGCAGGGGGCCTTCCCACGAACACCGGGGAGCTGTTTTTT. Amino acid sequence: CSAMAGGLPTNTGELFF. V and J are TRBV20-1 and TRBJ2-2; TRBD1 matches 8 bases. Per the germline V gene, CDR1 is DFQATT and CDR2 is SNEGSKA (reference sequence). This CDR3 is 17 amino acids long. The ends lost 4 bases at V and 0 bases at J; junction bases unmatched: 10.

The chain uses TRBV5-1 and TRBJ1-4; 9 bases match TRBD1. Trimming at V came to 3 bases and at J to 3 bases, leaving 6 bases not matched to a gene. Germline assignment: CDR1 SGHRS and CDR2 YFSETQ. The CDR3 is 16 amino acids. DNA for the CDR3: TGCGCCAGCAGCTCATCCGGGACAGGGCCTAATGAAAAACTGTTTTTT. It specifies CASSSSGTGPNEKLFF.

The rearrangement links TRBV4-2 to TRBJ2-1; TRBD2 might be the D (5 bases). The CDR3 runs to 17 residues. V was shortened by 1 base and J by 4 bases, with 17 bases between the two germline ends. Germline CDR1 is LGHNA and CDR2 is YNFKEQ. The CDR3 protein is CASSQGGGGLGYNEQFF. The CDR3 bases are TGTGCCAGCAGCCAAGGGGGTGGCGGGTTGGGATACAATGAGCAGTTCTTC.

A few counts support this clonotype. This chain links TRBV7-9 with TRBJ1-1; 7 bases are a match to TRBD1. The trim removed 6 bases at V and 3 bases at J, leaving 4 bases unmatched. This CDR3 has 13 residues. CDR1 SEHNR and CDR2 FQNEAQ come from the germline V gene (reference sequence). CDR3 in amino acids: CASRGRGYTEAFF. CDR3 sequence (DNA): TGTGCCAGCAGAGGCAGGGGGTACACTGAAGCTTTCTTT.